Below, one T cell receptor (beta chain) is given with its context. The data derive from a study of OX40 agonist ivuxolimab in advanced cancers. The CDR3 extends over 15 amino acids. With 0 bases clipped from V and 7 bases from J, the junction kept 4 bases outside the gene matches. CDR1 is SGDLS and CDR2 is YYNGEE in the germline V gene. This table comes from immunoSEQ multiplex PCR, and its TCRdb copy is limited to in-frame clones, with some not included. This table holds more than 25,000 clones, nearly 95% found once. This sequence was found in an adult with an advanced solid tumor such as melanoma, head and neck, liver or kidney cancer. Source: CD4+ or CD8+ T cells sorted from blood, taken in a trial of the OX40 agonist ivuxolimab. This sequence joins TRBV9 and TRBJ2-1; 10 bases agree with TRBD2. The CDR3 nucleotides read TGTGCCAGCAGCGTAGGGACTAGCGGTGCTAATGAGCAGTTCTTC. Translation: CASSVGTSGANEQFF.